This T cell receptor beta chain was identified in a study of T cells in Graves' hyperthyroidism and ophthalmopathy. It was considered stable Graves' hyperthyroidism when ophthalmopathy did not progress within 18 months. Researchers amplified the TCR beta CDR3 regions from RNA transcripts. First-round RT-PCR of the TCR CDR3 relied on the HTBI primer set. One entry per CDR3 protein, called by TCRdb with MiXCR from the multiplex PCR reads. The profile shows more than 500,000 distinct CDR3 sequences, 15% to 20% of them singletons. This clonotype was recorded many times. The source of this sequence is a woman aged 25 to 39 with Graves' hyperthyroidism. Sequenced input: blood.

CDR3 DNA: TGTGCCAGCAGTTTATTGGGCAACCAAGAGACCCAGTACTTC. Residues: CASSLLGNQETQYF. The chain employs TRBV27 and TRBJ2-5; D gene uncertain. The CDR3 consists of 14 residues. Germline lookup yields CDR1 MNHEY and CDR2 SMNVEV (reference sequence). With 1 base removed from V and 0 bases from J, the gap between germline ends came to 6 bases.